The rows below give T cell receptor beta chains drawn from one sample of a study of blood T cells in healthy people across ages. One entry per CDR3 protein, called by TCRdb with MiXCR from the 5' RACE reads. This table has about a million distinct CDR3 sequences, roughly two fifths appearing once. The specimen sequenced was blood. The receptors were sampled from a man aged 18 to 29 in good health. Both conserved end residues are part of each CDR3. The D gene is left open where the match is weak. Size is stated for part of the rows, as once, few or many counts, or as a class when the clone is expanded.

TRBJ1-1	TRBV18	-	-	CASSLRTYQNTEAFF	TGTGCCAGCTCACTCCGGACCTACCAGAACACTGAAGCTTTCTTT
TRBJ1-2	TRBV6-6	-	few	CASSYRWLASSNYGYTF	TGTGCCAGCAGTTATAGGTGGTTGGCATCATCTAACTATGGCTACACCTTC
TRBJ1-1	TRBV12-3/TRBV12-4	-	-	CASRVPGTEAFF	TGTGCCAGCAGGGTTCCTGGGACTGAAGCTTTCTTT
TRBJ2-7	TRBV12-3/TRBV12-4	-	-	CASTIGQSYEQYF	TGTGCCAGCACTATAGGACAGAGTTACGAGCAGTACTTC
TRBJ2-1	TRBV12-3/TRBV12-4	-	-	CASNKRAEKETQFF	TGTGCCAGCAACAAAAGGGCAGAAAAAGAGACCCAGTTCTTC
TRBJ1-5	TRBV25-1	-	few	CASSEDRGGNQPQHF	TGTGCCAGCAGTGAGGACAGAGGGGGTAATCAGCCCCAGCATTTT
TRBJ2-3	TRBV10-3	-	few	CAISVRGAGTDTQYF	TGTGCCATCAGTGTGCGAGGGGCAGGCACAGATACGCAGTATTTT
TRBJ2-2	TRBV12-5	-	-	CASGFFWQGRTGELFF	TGTGCTAGTGGTTTCTTCTGGCAGGGAAGAACCGGGGAGCTGTTTTTT
TRBJ2-3	TRBV12-3/TRBV12-4	-	few	CASTGTRSTDTQYF	TGTGCCAGCACCGGGACACGATCCACAGATACGCAGTATTTT
TRBJ2-7	TRBV6-2/TRBV6-3	-	few	CASRDPTVVGEQYF	TGTGCCAGCAGGGACCCAACAGTGGTAGGCGAGCAGTACTTC
TRBJ1-1	TRBV20-1	-	few	CSARETDTEAFF	TGCAGTGCTAGAGAAACAGACACTGAAGCTTTCTTT
TRBJ2-1	TRBV3-1	-	-	CASSQVYNNNEQFF	TGTGCCAGCAGCCAAGTGTACAACAACAATGAGCAGTTCTTC
TRBJ2-2	TRBV20-1	-	-	CSARRTGGTGELFF	TGCAGTGCTAGACGGACGGGTGGCACCGGGGAGCTGTTTTTT
TRBJ1-4	TRBV4-2	-	few	CASSQEGAERNEKLFF	TGTGCCAGCAGCCAAGAAGGGGCAGAACGTAATGAAAAACTGTTTTTT
TRBJ2-5	TRBV4-1	TRBD2	-	CASSQSGVFQETQYF	TGCGCCAGCAGCCAAAGCGGGGTCTTCCAAGAGACCCAGTACTTC
TRBJ2-3	TRBV6-2/TRBV6-3	TRBD2	-	CASRSTSGGAGNTQYF	TGTGCCAGCAGGTCGACTAGCGGGGGGGCGGGAAATACGCAGTATTTT
TRBJ2-5	TRBV7-9	TRBD2	-	CASSRLAGIGETQYF	TGTGCCAGCAGCCGACTAGCGGGGATCGGTGAGACCCAGTACTTC
TRBJ1-2	TRBV11-2	-	-	CASSSWDNYGYTF	TGTGCCAGCAGCTCTTGGGATAACTATGGCTACACCTTC
TRBJ1-1	TRBV3-1	-	-	CASSQPGGLNTEAFF	TGTGCCAGCAGCCAACCGGGGGGGCTGAACACTGAAGCTTTCTTT
TRBJ2-7	TRBV4-2	-	few	CASSAKPGMDEQYF	TGTGCCAGCAGTGCCAAGCCCGGCATGGACGAGCAGTACTTC
TRBJ2-7	TRBV7-2	TRBD2	-	CASSHGGIYEQYF	TGTGCCAGCAGCCACGGGGGGATTTACGAGCAGTACTTC
TRBJ2-1	TRBV18	TRBD1	few	CASSLLGGKDNEQFF	TGTGCCAGCTCACTTTTAGGGGGCAAGGACAATGAGCAGTTCTTC
TRBJ1-4	TRBV2	TRBD1	few	CASGRGHEKLFF	TGTGCCAGTGGGAGGGGGCATGAAAAACTGTTTTTT
TRBJ1-2	TRBV6-6	-	-	CASIRRRDTADYGYTF	TGTGCCAGCATTAGACGCCGGGATACTGCTGACTATGGCTACACCTTC
TRBJ2-7	TRBV27	-	-	CASSSRTSTYEQYF	TGTGCCAGCAGTTCCCGGACATCCACCTACGAGCAGTACTTC
TRBJ2-3	TRBV11-3	-	-	CASSLTSSDTQYF	TGTGCCAGCAGCTTAACATCGTCAGATACGCAGTATTTT
TRBJ1-1	TRBV20-1	-	once	CSVETENTEAFF	TGCAGTGTCGAGACAGAAAACACTGAAGCTTTCTTT
TRBJ2-7	TRBV20-1	-	few	CSASYPNNEQYF	TGCAGTGCTAGTTATCCCAACAATGAGCAGTACTTC
TRBJ1-2	TRBV12-5	TRBD1	-	CASGLALGQANYGYTF	TGTGCTAGTGGTTTGGCACTTGGACAGGCTAACTATGGCTACACCTTC
TRBJ2-3	TRBV12-3/TRBV12-4	TRBD1	-	CASSKGATDTQYF	TGTGCCAGCAGTAAGGGGGCAACAGATACGCAGTATTTT
TRBJ1-6	TRBV20-1	-	-	CSARDLTRGSPLHF	TGCAGTGCTAGAGATCTTACCCGGGGTTCACCCCTCCACTTT
TRBJ1-1	TRBV4-2	-	few	CASSRARSDTEAFF	TGTGCCAGCAGCCGAGCTCGGTCGGACACTGAAGCTTTCTTT
TRBJ1-4	TRBV6-5	TRBD1	-	CASSPQGIEKLFF	TGTGCCAGCTCGCCACAGGGGATAGAAAAACTGTTTTTT
TRBJ1-1	TRBV30	-	few	CAWSRRGTEAFF	TGTGCCTGGAGCAGACGGGGTACTGAAGCTTTCTTT
TRBJ1-1	TRBV6-5	-	few	CASSRGVMTEAFF	TGTGCCAGCAGCCGAGGGGTAATGACTGAAGCTTTCTTT
TRBJ1-2	TRBV6-6	-	-	CVAEGSYGYTF	TGTGTCGCGGAGGGTTCCTATGGCTACACCTTC
TRBJ2-1	TRBV5-1	-	few	CASIFLLQPRNEQFF	TGCGCCAGCATCTTCTTACTACAGCCCAGAAATGAGCAGTTCTTC
TRBJ1-2	TRBV20-1	TRBD1	-	CSARLIPGTGEFGYGYTF	TGCAGTGCTAGATTAATACCGGGGACAGGGGAGTTTGGCTATGGCTACACCTTC
TRBJ2-3	TRBV6-5	-	-	CASSYSYGSTDTQYF	TGTGCCAGCAGTTACTCTTATGGTAGCACAGATACGCAGTATTTT
TRBJ2-5	TRBV5-1	-	few	CASSLFGQETQYF	TGCGCCAGCAGCTTGTTCGGTCAAGAGACCCAGTACTTC
TRBJ1-1	TRBV10-3	TRBD1	-	CAISTYGTAPPMNTEAFF	TGTGCCATCAGCACATACGGGACAGCCCCTCCTATGAACACTGAAGCTTTCTTT
TRBJ1-4	TRBV7-9	TRBD1	-	CASSLYSDREDEKLFF	TGTGCCAGCAGCTTATATTCCGACAGGGAGGATGAAAAACTGTTTTTT
TRBJ2-5	TRBV20-1	TRBD1	few	CSARRDSQETQYF	TGCAGTGCTAGAAGGGACAGCCAAGAGACCCAGTACTTC
TRBJ2-2	TRBV6-5	TRBD1	-	CASGYRGNTGELFF	TGTGCCAGCGGATACAGGGGGAACACCGGGGAGCTGTTTTTT
TRBJ2-1	TRBV10-3	-	many	CAISPRGDNEQFF	TGTGCCATCAGCCCGAGGGGGGACAATGAGCAGTTCTTC
TRBJ2-3	TRBV5-6	-	few	CASSLYAAPATDTQYF	TGTGCCAGCAGCTTGTACGCTGCCCCGGCCACAGATACGCAGTATTTT
TRBJ2-1	TRBV29-1	TRBD1	once	CSIPGRGRISIGYEQFF	TGCAGCATACCGGGCAGGGGGCGAATCAGTATCGGCTATGAGCAGTTCTTC
TRBJ2-7	TRBV6-2/TRBV6-3	TRBD1	-	CASSFGDRGDYEQYF	TGTGCCAGCAGTTTCGGGGACAGGGGCGACTACGAGCAGTACTTC